This T cell receptor (beta chain) was retrieved from a study of a mutant IDH1 vaccine in newly diagnosed glioma (dated by TCRdb to about 2021). For the study in its entirety: Patients were given eight vaccinations, in weeks 1, 3, 5, 7, 11, 15, 19 and 23, which matched visits V03 through V10. Vaccination was initiated 4-6 weeks after radiotherapy alone, or concurrently with temozolomide cycles in the chemotherapy-containing groups. Of the 30 or so patients who were treated, about 62% were male and approximately 40% were female, and the mean age was about 37 years. Before enrollment, patients had received standard therapy of radiotherapy alone, temozolomide alone, or radiochemotherapy with temozolomide; most received the combination. Peripheral blood was collected at six visits: V03 (baseline), V05, V07, V10, V12 and V13. Longitudinal TCRB deep sequencing was done for 25 to 30 treated patients, wherever samples were available for exploratory analyses. Broad study findings and their caveats: Changes in the top peripheral T cell clonotypes picked up by TCRB sequencing did not appear to be linked to pseudoprogression. Vaccine-induced immune responses across multiple MHC alleles were detected in about 93% of patients. PBMC samples for TCRB deep sequencing were selected based on availability. According to the authors, sample limitations meant that analyses of patient blood samples could not be reproduced.

In the paper's terms, the time point label means: week 23, last vaccination. Every vaccine dose consisted of 300 ug of a 20-mer mutant IDH1 peptide in Montanide, administered subcutaneously together with topical imiquimod. Donors had newly diagnosed WHO grade 3 or 4 IDH1-mutant astrocytomas with loss of nuclear ATRX. The samples were drawn from NOA16, a multicentre, single-arm, open-label phase I trial in Germany that tested a mutant IDH1 peptide vaccine in humans for the first time. Genomic DNA for TCRB sequencing was isolated from EDTA blood with the DNeasy Blood and Tissue Kit. The CDR3 starts with the cysteine, ends with the phenylalanine, and has 12 residues. Just the 36-base CDR3 DNA is kept, in frame starting at base 1. Looking up the germline V gene yields CDR1 SGHDT and CDR2 YYEEEE. Cut back by 3 bases and 4 bases, the V and J ends lie 7 bases apart. As to this clone: Its antigen is not yet known. No qualities accompany the bases; no much larger clone lies one base away.

Library creation used the immunoSEQ multiplex PCR assay. The hsTCRB Kit was used according to the manufacturer's protocol to amplify rearranged TCR beta chain sequences. An Illumina MiSeq was used to sequence the TCRB libraries. Per the original workflow: The kit vendor's proprietary platform handled demultiplexing, trimming and gene mapping. The table was pulled from immuneACCESS by TCRdb, which kept in-frame rearrangements only. Such tables lose some clones; where checked, under half of the loss comes from unresolved V genes, and the rest has no known cause. The DNA was the basis for D and trimming; V, J and clone size are from that table. The sample includes tens of thousands of clones, with 78% observed a single time. Together, the top ten hold 6.3% of the sample.

The sequencing used PBMCs, collected from a glioma patient whose treatment included an IDH1 peptide vaccine. This chain joins TRBV5-6 to TRBJ1-1; the D gene cannot be named for sure. The sequence was obtained from a woman in her thirties or forties with glioma. Some clones in this sample may be carry-over from other donors' samples. The CDR3 sequence is CASSSGSTEAFF. The DNA sequence is TGTGCCAGCAGCTCCGGATCCACTGAAGCTTTCTTT. With the rest looked up from the reference TRBV5-6 and TRBJ1-1 genes rather than sequenced, the full variable domain is DAGVTQSPTHLIKTRGQQVTLRCSPKSGHDTVSWYQQALGQGPQFIFQYYEEEERQRGNFPDRFSGHQFPNYSSELNVNALLLGDSALYLCASSSGSTEAFFGQGTRLTVV.